This TCR beta chain was recorded in a study of control samples from healthy donors and cancer patients. Trimming shortened V by 0 bases and J by 1 base, and 13 bases separated the two germline ends. The CDR3 totals 17 residues. From germline, CDR1 is MGHRA and CDR2 YSYEKL. Using immunoSEQ multiplex PCR, the repertoire was profiled, and TCRdb retains in-frame clones only, with some absent. This repertoire shows about 150,000 clones, 92% found once; its top ten account for 0.68%. The receptor comes from a woman aged 25 to 39 in good health. The chain employs TRBV4-1 and TRBJ2-4; no definite D call. Source material: blood. The CDR3 loop reads CASSQDRAAFAKNIQYF. The CDR3 DNA reads TGCGCCAGCAGCCAAGATCGGGCAGCGTTCGCCAAAAACATTCAGTACTTC.